Following are 10 T cell receptor beta chains from one sample sequenced in a study of T-cell reconstitution after alpha-beta-depleted transplantation in children. Unique molecular identifiers tagged the TCRbeta library. One entry per CDR3 protein, called by TCRdb with MiXCR from the PCR reads. The sample lists roughly 670,000 distinct CDR3 sequences, less than 15% seen once, with about 0.77% in the top ten. Sequencing was performed on PBMCs, taken before TCRalphabeta/CD19-depleted stem cell transplant. These receptors were collected from a girl aged 2-10 years with congenital amegakaryocytic thrombocytopenia, due to receive a stem cell transplant.

This clonotype was picked up a small number of times. V is TRBV23-1 and J is TRBJ1-5; D call uncertain. TRBV23-1 is placed among ORFs of uncertain function. V gave up 8 bases and J gave up 0 bases, with 14 bases separating them. The CDR3 sequence is 15 residues long. CDR3 residues: CASSKVGHSNQPQHF. The CDR3 DNA follows: TGCGCCAGCTCCAAAGTTGGCCATAGCAATCAGCCCCAGCATTTT.

This clonotype has only a few counts. This chain uses TRBV15 with TRBJ2-1; D unclear. This CDR3 comprises 16 residues. Per the germline V gene, CDR1 is LNHNV and CDR2 is YYDKDF (reference sequence). V was trimmed by 0 bases and J by 9 bases, leaving 18 bases between them. CDR3 in DNA: TGTGCCACCAGCAGAGATGCGGACGGACCCTCGAGTGAGCAGTTCTTC. Translating gives CATSRDADGPSSEQFF.

This clonotype was counted between two and nine times. This chain links TRBV7-8 with TRBJ2-3; D gene unclear. V lost 0 bases to trimming and J lost 3 bases, with 19 bases between them. The germline CDR1 and CDR2 sequences are SGHVS and FQNEAQ. The CDR3 is made up of 18 amino acids. CDR3 protein: CASSLALAVRKETDTQYF. CDR3 sequence (DNA): TGTGCCAGCAGCTTAGCGCTTGCAGTTCGGAAGGAGACAGATACGCAGTATTTT.

This clonotype has ten or more counts. This chain uses TRBV7-9 with TRBJ1-1, with 7 positions matching TRBD1. The CDR3 is 14 residues long. CDR1 and CDR2 (germline): SEHNR, FQNEAQ (reference sequence). Trimming took 4 bases from V and 3 from J; bases not matched to a gene: 5. The CDR3 spells CASSSTGLDTEAFF. Written as DNA, the CDR3 is TGTGCCAGCAGCTCGACAGGGTTGGACACTGAAGCTTTCTTT.

This clonotype was observed a few times. This rearrangement joins TRBV20-1 to TRBJ2-7; 9 bases map to TRBD1. The length of the CDR3 is 14 residues. Germline-derived CDR1 and CDR2 are DFQATT and SNEGSKA (reference sequence). Unmatched junction bases numbered 8, after V lost 3 bases and J lost 5 bases. In DNA form, the CDR3 reads TGCAGTGCTAGGGACAACAGGGGGCTGAACGAGCAGTACTTC. This sequence encodes CSARDNRGLNEQYF.

This clonotype was seen many times. The V and J genes are TRBV11-2 and TRBJ2-7; D is undetermined. The germline V and J ends were trimmed by 1 base and 3 bases, with 13 bases remaining between them. Germline loops: CDR1 SGHAT, CDR2 FQNNGV. This CDR3 contains 15 residues. This CDR3 is CASSLGPETLYEQYF. The CDR3 DNA is TGTGCCAGCAGCTTAGGGCCGGAGACCCTCTACGAGCAGTACTTC.

CDR3 in amino acids: CSVLGFAVAGPSSYNEQFF. In DNA form, the CDR3 reads TGCAGCGTCCTCGGGTTTGCGGTAGCGGGACCAAGCTCCTACAATGAGCAGTTCTTC. The rearrangement uses TRBV29-1 and TRBJ2-1; 8 bases agree with TRBD2. The germline gives CDR1 SQVTM, CDR2 ANQGSEA. Trimming cost V 6 bases and J 0 bases; bases outside gene matches: 19. The CDR3 contains 19 residues.

In this sample, this clonotype turned up a few times. This chain uses TRBV5-8 with TRBJ1-2; 7 nucleotides line up with TRBD1. Germline V gives CDR1 SGHTS, CDR2 YDEGEE. Trimming removed 4 bases from V and 2 bases from J; junction bases left unmatched: 14. This CDR3 is 17 amino acids long. Written as DNA, the CDR3 is TGTGCCAGCAGCCTGGGACATCGACAGGGACCCAACTATGGCTACACCTTC. This codes for CASSLGHRQGPNYGYTF.

This clonotype has only a few counts. The gene calls are TRBV5-1 and TRBJ2-7, with D unresolved. V lost 3 bases and J lost 3, with 13 bases in between. This CDR3 comprises 14 residues. Germline-derived CDR1 and CDR2 are SGHRS and YFSETQ. The CDR3 reads CASSSAITSYEQYF. CDR3 nucleotides: TGCGCCAGCAGCTCGGCTATAACCAGCTACGAGCAGTACTTC.

This clonotype was recorded many times. The genes are TRBV11-2 and TRBJ2-3; D may be TRBD2 (6 bases). Germline V CDR1 and CDR2: SGHAT, FQNNGV. The CDR3 extends over 14 amino acids. V was cut by 3 bases and J by 4 bases, with 11 bases left in between. This CDR3 reads CASSFTGVADTQYF. CDR3 nucleotides: TGTGCCAGCAGCTTTACGGGAGTAGCAGATACGCAGTATTTT.